The present T cell receptor beta chain was sequenced within a study of beta chain features in type 1 diabetes. This clone was seen a handful of times. V lost 5 bases and J lost 9, with 11 bases in between. CDR1 is MNHEY, CDR2 SVGAGI, per germline. The CDR3 has 12 amino acids. The investigators reverse transcribed all of the isolated RNA, so they sequenced expressed TCRB transcripts. Data came from immunoSEQ multiplex PCR; TCRdb stores just in-frame clones and leaves some out. Among fewer than 500,000 clones listed, roughly 13% were seen once. The sample was naive CD4+ T cells from blood. The receptor was derived from a man aged 30-40 years in good health. The gene calls are TRBV6-5 and TRBJ2-1; possible D gene TRBD1, 5 bases. CDR3 amino acids: CASSRQFLEQFF. The CDR3 nucleotides are TGTGCCAGCAGTCGACAGTTTCTTGAGCAGTTCTTC.